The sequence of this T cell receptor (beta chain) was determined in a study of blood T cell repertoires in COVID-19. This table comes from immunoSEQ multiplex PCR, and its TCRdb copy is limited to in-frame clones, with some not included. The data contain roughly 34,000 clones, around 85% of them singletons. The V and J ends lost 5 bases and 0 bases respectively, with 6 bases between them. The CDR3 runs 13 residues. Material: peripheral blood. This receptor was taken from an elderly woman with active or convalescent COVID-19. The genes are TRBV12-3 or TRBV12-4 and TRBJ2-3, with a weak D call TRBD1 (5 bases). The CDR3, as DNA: TGTGCCAGCAGTCAGGGAAGCACAGATACGCAGTATTTT. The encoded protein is CASSQGSTDTQYF.